This T cell receptor beta chain emerged from a study of blood T cell dynamics during melanoma immunotherapy. Overall study: Metastatic melanoma patients received first-line pembrolizumab or nivolumab plus ipilimumab.

Repertoires were generated with immunoSEQ multiplex PCR, while TCRdb's copy carries only in-frame clones and drops some. The table includes 15,000 to 20,000 clones, approximately 94% detected once. Time point here: week 3, after first cycle of checkpoint inhibitor. Patients had no prior systemic cancer treatment, immunosuppressants or other active cancers. The CDR3 loop spans 18 amino acids. From germline, CDR1 is ENHRY and CDR2 SYGVKD. After removal of 2 bases from V and 0 bases from J, the junction contained 8 bases not matched to a gene. The receptor's source is a human donor with melanoma. The material sequenced was effector memory CD8+ T cells from blood, taken from a patient treated with checkpoint blockade. The chain carries TRBV10-3 and TRBJ2-7, with TRBD2 identical over 12 bases. CDR3 region: CAISEGGLAGSFSYEQYF. As DNA, the CDR3 is TGTGCCATCAGTGAGGGAGGACTAGCGGGATCGTTCTCCTACGAGCAGTACTTC.